The sequence of this TCR beta chain was determined in a study of human T cells and chemical hapten exposure. The CDR3 sequence is 18 residues long. The V gene end was trimmed by 0 bases and the J gene end by 5 bases; junction bases not matched to a gene: 12. Per germline, CDR1 MNHNY and CDR2 SVGAGI (reference sequence). Time point specified: patch test 3, about 24 weeks after DPC sensitization. Treatment denoted: therapeutic diphenylcyclopropenone sensitization with weekly scalp DPC. This clonotype showed up many times. MiXCR, applied by TCRdb to the RACE reads, yields one record per CDR3 protein. The data contain roughly 90,000 distinct CDR3 sequences, roughly a tenth of them singletons.

The TCR comes from a woman between 25 and 40 years old with alopecia areata. Some clones in this sample may be carry-over from other donors' samples. J is TRBJ2-3 and V is TRBV6-6, with TRBD2 matching over 9 bases. Sequencing used whole blood, obtained in connection with sensitization to the hapten diphenylcyclopropenone (DPC). CDR3 nucleotide sequence: TGTGCCAGCAGTTACTCCCGCCCGGGGGCGGGGGGGGGAGATACGCAGTATTTT. Encoded protein: CASSYSRPGAGGGDTQYF.